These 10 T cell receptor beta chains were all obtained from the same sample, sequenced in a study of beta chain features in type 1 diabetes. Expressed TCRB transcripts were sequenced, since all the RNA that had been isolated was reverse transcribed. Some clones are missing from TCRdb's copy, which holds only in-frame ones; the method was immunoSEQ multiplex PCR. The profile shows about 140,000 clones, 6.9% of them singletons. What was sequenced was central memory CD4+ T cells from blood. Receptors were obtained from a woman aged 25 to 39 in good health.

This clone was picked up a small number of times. The CDR3 nucleotides are TGTGCCAGCAGTCCGAGTCGCGGGAGCAATCAGCCCCAGCATTTT. Translating gives CASSPSRGSNQPQHF. The gene calls are TRBV6-1 and TRBJ1-5; no clear D gene. CDR1 and CDR2 from the germline V gene are MNHNS and SASEGT. There are 15 residues in the CDR3. V was cut by 5 bases and J by 1 base, with 12 bases left in between.

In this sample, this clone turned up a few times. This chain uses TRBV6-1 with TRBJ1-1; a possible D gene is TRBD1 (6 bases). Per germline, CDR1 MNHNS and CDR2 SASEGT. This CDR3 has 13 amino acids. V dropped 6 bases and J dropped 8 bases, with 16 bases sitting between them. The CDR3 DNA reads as TGTGCCAGCAGGGACAGCGGACTAGGGGAAGCTTTCTTT. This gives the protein CASRDSGLGEAFF.

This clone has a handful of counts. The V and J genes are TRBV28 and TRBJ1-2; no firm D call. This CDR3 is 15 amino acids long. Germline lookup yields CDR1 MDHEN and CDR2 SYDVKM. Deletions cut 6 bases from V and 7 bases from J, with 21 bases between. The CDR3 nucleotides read TGTGCCAGCAGCACCCCCAACATGAGGGTCCTTGGCTACACCTTC. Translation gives CASSTPNMRVLGYTF.

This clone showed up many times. CDR3 protein: CASSIARSSTDTQYF. The DNA of the CDR3 is TGTGCCAGCAGCATTGCCAGATCTAGCACAGATACGCAGTATTTT. The rearrangement uses TRBV21-1 and TRBJ2-3; the D segment call TRBD1 is taken from the table without a DNA check. TRBV21-1 is classified as a pseudogene. This CDR3 is built from 15 residues.

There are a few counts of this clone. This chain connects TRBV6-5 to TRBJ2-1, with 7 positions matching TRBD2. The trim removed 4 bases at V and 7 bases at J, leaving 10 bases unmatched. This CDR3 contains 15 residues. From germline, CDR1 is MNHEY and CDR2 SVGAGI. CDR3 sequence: CASSWVAGEGNEQFF. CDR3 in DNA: TGTGCCAGCAGTTGGGTGGCGGGAGAAGGGAATGAGCAGTTCTTC.

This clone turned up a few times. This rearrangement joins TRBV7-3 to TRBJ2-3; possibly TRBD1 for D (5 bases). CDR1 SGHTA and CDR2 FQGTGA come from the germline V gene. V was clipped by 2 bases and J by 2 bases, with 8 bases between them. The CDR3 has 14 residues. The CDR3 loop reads CASSLLGDTDTQYF. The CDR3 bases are TGTGCCAGCAGCTTACTAGGGGACACAGATACGCAGTATTTT.

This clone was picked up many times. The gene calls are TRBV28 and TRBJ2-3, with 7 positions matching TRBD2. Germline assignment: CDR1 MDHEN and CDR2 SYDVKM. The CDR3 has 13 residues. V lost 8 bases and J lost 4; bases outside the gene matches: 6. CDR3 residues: CASSAGWADTQYF. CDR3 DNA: TGTGCCAGCTCAGCGGGATGGGCAGATACGCAGTATTTT.

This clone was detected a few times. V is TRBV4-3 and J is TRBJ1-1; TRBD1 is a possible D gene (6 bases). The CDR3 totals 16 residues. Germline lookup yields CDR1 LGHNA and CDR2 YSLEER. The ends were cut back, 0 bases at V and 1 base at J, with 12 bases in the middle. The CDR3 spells CASSQDPGRGNTEAFF. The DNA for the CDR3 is TGCGCCAGCAGCCAAGATCCCGGCAGGGGGAACACTGAAGCTTTCTTT.

Here the CDR3 DNA reads TGCAGCGCGTTGCGAAACTACAATGAGCAGTTCTTC. This sequence encodes CSALRNYNEQFF. This chain links TRBV29-1 with TRBJ2-1; D unresolved. The CDR3 runs to 12 residues. Trimming took 7 bases from V and 3 from J, leaving 10 bases between them. Germline V gene sequence: CDR1 SQVTM, CDR2 ANQGSEA.

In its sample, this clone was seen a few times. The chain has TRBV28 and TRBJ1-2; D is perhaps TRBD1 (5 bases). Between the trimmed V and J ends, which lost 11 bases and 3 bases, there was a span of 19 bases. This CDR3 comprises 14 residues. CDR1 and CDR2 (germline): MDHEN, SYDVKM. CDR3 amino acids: CASGGVRVYYGYTF. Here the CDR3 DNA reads TGTGCCTCTGGGGGGGTCAGGGTCTACTATGGCTACACCTTC.